This note documents a single T cell receptor beta chain sequence. What it binds is unknown. In terms of origin and age, donors were healthy Caucasian individuals from Russia aged roughly 6 to 90. This CDR3 has 14 residues. Trimming cost V 5 bases and J 2 bases, with 9 bases left between them. Germline V lookup: CDR1 SEHNR, CDR2 FQNEAQ (reference sequence). The sample originates from a study of blood T cells in healthy people across ages. Study-wide findings and caveats: Lack of knowledge of donor CMV status possibly confounded expanded clonotype changes.

Next came a second PCR, run for about 6 to 12 cycles, which used a sample-barcoded 5' primer along with a J-beta primer mix. The authors tagged each cDNA molecule using a template-switch adaptor with 12 random nucleotides. TCRdb called the 5' RACE reads again in MiXCR, with one record for every CDR3 protein. The top ten hold about a fifth of the sample, which has 540,000 or so distinct CDR3 sequences, about 25% seen once. The sequence was obtained from a woman between 70 and 85 years old in good health. The sequencing sample was made of blood. The chain has TRBV7-9 and TRBJ1-4; D may be TRBD1 (5 bases). The CDR3 reads CASSGGVTNEKLFF. Here the CDR3 DNA reads TGTGCCAGCAGCGGAGGGGTGACTAATGAAAAACTGTTTTTT. Looking up the rest from reference TRBV7-9 and TRBJ1-4 gives the full variable domain: DTGVSQNPRHKITKRGQNVTFRCDPISEHNRLYWYRQTLGQGPEFLTYFQNEAQLEKSRLLSDRFSAERPKGSFSTLEIQRTEQGDSAMYLCASSGGVTNEKLFFGSGTQLSVL.